The source of this T cell receptor (beta chain) is a study of T cell repertoires in cytomegalovirus infection. The germline gives CDR1 ENHRY, CDR2 SYGVKD. The V gene end was trimmed by 7 bases and the J gene end by 1 base; junction bases not matched to a gene: 7. The CDR3 spans 16 residues. A single record per CDR3 protein comes from TCRdb applying MiXCR to the reads. This sample has about 920,000 distinct CDR3 sequences, with roughly 30% found just once. Points from the study as a whole: Cumulative public TCR beta family frequency identified CMV carriers with the relevant HLA.

As concerns this clonotype: Antigen unknown.

The clonotype originates from a human donor in good health (CMV status not recorded). Some clones in this sample may be carry-over from other donors' samples. Sequenced here: cultured CD8+ T cells from PBMCs, sampled from culture after CMV antigen stimulation. The chain has TRBV10-3 and TRBJ2-2, with 9 bases identical to TRBD1. CDR3 DNA: TGTGCCATCACCACCGGGACAGGGATGAACACCGGGGAGCTGTTTTTT. This sequence encodes CAITTGTGMNTGELFF.